This is a list of T cell receptor beta chains from one sample in a study of blood T cells in healthy people across ages. TCRdb re-derived calls from the 5' RACE reads in MiXCR, one entry per CDR3 protein. The data show 720,000 or so distinct CDR3 sequences, less than 45% seen once. Sequences were obtained from blood. The receptors originated from a man older than 75 in good health. Each CDR3 is given with its conserved first and last residue. The D gene is left open where the match is weak. Only some rows state a clone size, as once, few, many or a class for expanded clones.

clone size	V gene	J gene	D gene	CDR3 protein	CDR3 DNA
few	TRBV29-1	TRBJ1-2	.	CSVSPRVGVNRYGYTF	TGCAGCGTTTCCCCCAGGGTAGGGGTAAATCGCTATGGCTACACCTTC
few	TRBV20-1	TRBJ2-5	.	CSATGTLETQYF	TGCAGTGCTACCGGGACCCTGGAGACCCAGTACTTC
few	TRBV14	TRBJ1-4	.	CASSQGRSQLKLFF	TGTGCCAGCAGCCAAGGAAGAAGTCAGCTGAAACTGTTTTTT
once	TRBV30	TRBJ1-4	.	CAWSVQGVNEKLFF	TGTGCCTGGAGTGTGCAGGGTGTTAATGAAAAACTGTTTTTT
.	TRBV7-2	TRBJ2-3	.	CASSPEGGVGTQYF	TGTGCCAGCAGCCCTGAAGGCGGGGTTGGTACGCAGTATTTT
.	TRBV7-9	TRBJ2-5	TRBD2	CASSTGLAPEETQYF	TGTGCCAGCAGCACGGGACTAGCGCCCGAAGAGACCCAGTACTTC
few	TRBV29-1	TRBJ2-1	.	CSVASGTRAYNEQFF	TGCAGCGTTGCCTCCGGGACAAGGGCTTACAATGAGCAGTTCTTC
.	TRBV7-6	TRBJ2-7	TRBD2	CASSLAGTSGDEQYF	TGTGCCAGCAGCTTAGCGGGGACTAGCGGGGACGAGCAGTACTTC
many	TRBV7-2	TRBJ2-6	TRBD1	CASSFFQGAFASGANVLTF	TGTGCCAGCAGCTTCTTCCAGGGGGCGTTCGCCTCTGGGGCCAACGTCCTGACTTTC
once	TRBV7-2	TRBJ2-7	TRBD1	CASSPWTGFGEQYF	TGTGCCAGCAGCCCCTGGACAGGGTTCGGAGAGCAGTACTTC
.	TRBV7-2	TRBJ2-3	.	CASSADGSTDTQYF	TGTGCCAGCAGCGCGGACGGTAGCACAGATACGCAGTATTTT
.	TRBV20-1	TRBJ2-1	TRBD2	CSAEGTSAFYNEQFF	TGCAGTGCGGAAGGGACTAGCGCTTTCTACAATGAGCAGTTCTTC
.	TRBV3-1	TRBJ1-2	TRBD1	CASSRGQGVSGYTF	TGTGCCAGCTCACGGGGACAGGGGGTATCTGGCTACACCTTC
.	TRBV2	TRBJ2-6	.	CASREGRGANVLTF	TGTGCCAGCAGGGAAGGGAGAGGGGCCAACGTCCTGACTTTC
.	TRBV3-1	TRBJ1-5	TRBD1	CASSQERRTGPQPQHF	TGTGCCAGCAGCCAAGAGAGAAGGACAGGGCCTCAGCCCCAGCATTTT
.	TRBV6-5	TRBJ1-2	TRBD1	CASRNRGVGVDYGYTF	TGTGCCAGCAGGAACAGGGGGGTCGGGGTTGACTATGGCTACACCTTC
.	TRBV5-1	TRBJ2-6	.	CASSVDTGANVLTF	TGCGCCAGCAGCGTGGATACTGGGGCCAACGTCCTGACTTTC
few	TRBV29-1	TRBJ2-7	TRBD1	CSVDKGARNEQYF	TGCAGCGTTGATAAGGGGGCGCGGAACGAGCAGTACTTC
many	TRBV29-1	TRBJ2-3	TRBD2	CSVARTSGRDTQYF	TGCAGCGTAGCCAGGACTAGCGGGAGAGATACGCAGTATTTT
few	TRBV27	TRBJ1-2	TRBD1	CASSVSGQGYGYTF	TGTGCCAGCAGTGTATCCGGACAGGGCTATGGCTACACCTTC
.	TRBV7-2	TRBJ2-1	.	CASSRDTAANEQFF	TGTGCCAGCAGCCGAGATACGGCGGCCAATGAGCAGTTCTTC
.	TRBV6-5	TRBJ2-3	TRBD2	CASSSQRGVDTQYF	TGTGCCAGCAGTTCCCAGCGGGGGGTAGATACGCAGTATTTT
.	TRBV7-9	TRBJ2-5	TRBD2	CASSPRASGNQETQYF	TGCGCCAGCAGCCCCCGGGCTAGCGGAAACCAAGAGACCCAGTACTTC
.	TRBV7-2	TRBJ1-2	TRBD1	CASSLDSRGQGRFYGYTF	TGTGCCAGCAGCTTAGATAGTAGGGGACAGGGTCGCTTCTATGGCTACACCTTC
.	TRBV9	TRBJ2-7	.	CASSGENRGEQYF	TGTGCCAGCAGCGGAGAAAATCGGGGCGAGCAGTACTTC
few	TRBV7-2	TRBJ2-7	TRBD2	CASSLEALAGVYEQYF	TGTGCCAGCAGCTTAGAGGCCCTAGCGGGAGTCTACGAGCAGTACTTC
few	TRBV2	TRBJ1-2	TRBD1	CASSVSGGSYTF	TGTGCCAGCAGTGTTTCAGGGGGGAGTTACACCTTC
.	TRBV20-1	TRBJ1-2	TRBD1	CSANYGTAYGYTF	TGCAGTGCTAACTACGGGACAGCCTATGGCTACACCTTC
.	TRBV2	TRBJ1-2	.	CASSEAQVRGGYGYTF	TGTGCCAGCAGTGAAGCGCAGGTCAGGGGAGGATATGGCTACACCTTC
.	TRBV7-9	TRBJ1-1	TRBD1	CASSLRGQRGTGAFF	TGTGCCAGCAGCTTAAGGGGACAGAGGGGCACTGGAGCTTTCTTT
few	TRBV12-3/TRBV12-4	TRBJ1-6	TRBD1	CASRQGQGGSSPLHF	TGTGCCAGCAGACAAGGACAGGGAGGTTCTTCACCCCTCCACTTT
.	TRBV3-1	TRBJ2-1	TRBD2	CASSPMTSANNEQFF	TGTGCCAGCAGCCCCATGACTAGCGCGAACAATGAGCAGTTCTTC
.	TRBV10-3	TRBJ2-3	TRBD2	CAISEPLAGATDTQYF	TGTGCCATCAGTGAGCCCTTAGCGGGAGCCACAGATACGCAGTATTTT
.	TRBV6-5	TRBJ2-1	TRBD1	CASSRQGRSSYNEQFF	TGTGCCAGCAGTCGACAGGGCCGTAGCTCCTACAATGAGCAGTTCTTC
many	TRBV15	TRBJ2-3	.	CATSRGTTRADTQYF	TGTGCCACCAGCAGAGGTACGACACGGGCAGATACGCAGTATTTT
.	TRBV6-6	TRBJ1-2	.	CASSTWTVDYGYTF	TGTGCCAGCAGTACCTGGACAGTCGACTATGGCTACACCTTC
few	TRBV20-1	TRBJ1-4	.	CSALRGGGRTNEKLFF	TGCAGTGCTCTACGAGGGGGAGGGAGAACTAATGAAAAACTGTTTTTT
.	TRBV4-2	TRBJ2-6	.	CASSQETGTNVLTF	TGTGCCAGCAGCCAGGAAACTGGGACCAACGTCCTGACTTTC
.	TRBV20-1	TRBJ2-3	TRBD2	CSAPLRDSGGAKTQYF	TGCAGTGCTCCCCTCCGGGATAGCGGGGGGGCTAAGACGCAGTATTTT
.	TRBV7-2	TRBJ2-7	.	CASSPPGRRNYEQYF	TGTGCCAGCAGCCCCCCCGGCAGGCGAAACTACGAGCAGTACTTC
.	TRBV7-9	TRBJ2-1	TRBD2	CASSSRSQRDFNSYNEQFF	TGTGCCAGCAGCTCCCGCTCCCAGCGGGATTTCAACTCCTACAATGAGCAGTTCTTC
few	TRBV6-2/TRBV6-3	TRBJ2-7	.	CASSSPRDGDYEQYF	TGTGCCAGCAGTTCCCCCAGGGATGGCGACTACGAGCAGTACTTC
.	TRBV6-2/TRBV6-3	TRBJ2-1	.	CASRQGGGEQFF	TGTGCCAGCAGGCAGGGAGGGGGGGAGCAGTTCTTC
few	TRBV3-1	TRBJ1-2	TRBD1	CASSHDRGSRGYTF	TGTGCCAGCAGCCACGACAGGGGGAGCCGCGGCTACACCTTC
.	TRBV24-1	TRBJ2-7	.	CATSDLDSYEQYF	TGTGCCACCAGTGACCTCGACAGCTACGAGCAGTACTTC
many	TRBV20-1	TRBJ1-5	TRBD1	CSARIRQGGQPQHF	TGCAGTGCTCGGATTAGACAGGGTGGTCAGCCCCAGCATTTT
.	TRBV28	TRBJ2-3	.	CASSLLGIGTDTQYF	TGTGCCAGCAGTTTACTAGGGATCGGCACAGATACGCAGTATTTT
.	TRBV6-2/TRBV6-3	TRBJ2-1	TRBD2	CASRRGGDEQFF	TGTGCCAGCAGGCGGGGGGGAGATGAGCAGTTCTTC